Only a few counts were recorded for the clone carrying this TCR beta chain. Its specificity is unknown. These data are taken from a study of T cell responses to AZD1222 COVID-19 vaccine. Per germline, CDR1 MGHRA and CDR2 YSYEKL. Trimming took off 1 base at V and 7 bases at J, with 13 bases between the two ends. The CDR3 spans 15 residues. Study-wide results and limits: Of spike-specific TCRs, nearly half reportedly target regions left unmutated in variants.

Produced via immunoSEQ multiplex PCR; TCRdb's table is partial and in-frame only. This sample has about 150,000 clones, with 90% found just once. The source was peripheral blood, collected 28 days after the second AZD1222 dose. The chain couples TRBV4-1 to TRBJ2-2; tentative D call: TRBD1 (7 bases). The TCR sequence derives from an adult who received the AZD1222 COVID-19 vaccine. CDR3 sequence reads: CASSQGQGGDGELFF. Here the CDR3 DNA reads TGCGCCAGCAGCCAAGGACAGGGCGGGGACGGGGAGCTGTTTTTT.